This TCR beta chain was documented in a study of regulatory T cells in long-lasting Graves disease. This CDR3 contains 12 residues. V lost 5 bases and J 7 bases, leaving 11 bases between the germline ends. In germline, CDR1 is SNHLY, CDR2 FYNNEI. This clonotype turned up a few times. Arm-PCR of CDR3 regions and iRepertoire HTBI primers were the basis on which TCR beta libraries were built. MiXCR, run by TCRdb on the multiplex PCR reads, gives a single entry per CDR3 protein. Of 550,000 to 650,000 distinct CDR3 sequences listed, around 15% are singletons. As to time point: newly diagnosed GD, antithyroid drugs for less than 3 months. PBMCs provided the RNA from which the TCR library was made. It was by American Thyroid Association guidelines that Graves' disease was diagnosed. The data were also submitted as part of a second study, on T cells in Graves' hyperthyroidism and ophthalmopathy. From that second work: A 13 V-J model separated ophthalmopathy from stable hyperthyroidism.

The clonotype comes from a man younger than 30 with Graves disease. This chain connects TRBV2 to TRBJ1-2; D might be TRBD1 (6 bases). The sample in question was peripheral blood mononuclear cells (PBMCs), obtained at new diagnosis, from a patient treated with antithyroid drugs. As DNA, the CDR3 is TGTGCCAGCAGTTTTCGACAGGTTGGCTACACCTTC. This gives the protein CASSFRQVGYTF.